A selection of T cell receptor beta chains follows, all from one sample in a study of cytomegalovirus exposure and HLA in healthy donors. Assay: immunoSEQ multiplex PCR; the TCRdb copy retains only in-frame clones and omits some. The sample includes under 200,000 clones, 84% of them seen just once. Input material: PBMCs. The origin of the receptors is a boy aged 2-15 years in good health and CMV-seronegative. Each CDR3 is given with its conserved first and last residue. D genes are given only for firm matches. Clone size, where shown, is once, few, many, or a class for clones that have expanded.

.,TRBV5-1,few,TRBJ2-3,TGCGCCAGCAGCTTGGAGTGGCTGAGCACAGATACGCAGTATTTT,CASSLEWLSTDTQYF
TRBD1,TRBV7-9,once,TRBJ2-2,TGTGCCAGCAGCCCAGTCAATCCGGGACAGGGAGGGCTGTTTTTT,CASSPVNPGQGGLFF
.,TRBV19,once,TRBJ2-1,TGTGCCAGTAACGGGGCGGCGGGAAGGTACAATGAGCAGTTCTTC,CASNGAAGRYNEQFF
.,TRBV5-1,.,TRBJ2-7,TGCGCCAGCAGCTTAACAGGGAACCCCTACGAGCAGTACTTC,CASSLTGNPYEQYF
TRBD2,TRBV11-2,.,TRBJ2-4,TGTGCCAGCAGCTCCTCTTCTAGCGGGAGGGCCGAAAACATTCAGTACTTC,CASSSSSSGRAENIQYF
.,TRBV6-1,.,TRBJ2-2,TGTGCCAGCACCCTAGAATGGAACACCGGGGAGCTGTTTTTT,CASTLEWNTGELFF
.,TRBV10-3,few,TRBJ1-5,TGTGCCGCCTCAACGGTGGCGTCAGGACAGCCCCAGCATTTT,CAASTVASGQPQHF
.,TRBV7-9,.,TRBJ2-7,TGTGCCAGCAGCAGGGTTGGTTTGGGACTTTACGAGCAGTACTTC,CASSRVGLGLYEQYF
TRBD2,TRBV11-2,.,TRBJ2-1,TGTGCCAGCAGCTTAGATCTAGCGGGAGTGTCCTACAATGAGCAGTTCTTC,CASSLDLAGVSYNEQFF
.,TRBV28,.,TRBJ1-1,TGTGCCAGCAGTTTATCTTCCGGGGGTGGGACTGAAGCTTTCTTT,CASSLSSGGGTEAFF
.,TRBV4-1,once,TRBJ1-2,TGCGCCAGCAGCCAAGATAACGTCGGTAACTATGGCTACACCTTC,CASSQDNVGNYGYTF
TRBD1,TRBV27,.,TRBJ1-2,TGTGCCAGCAGTTTAGGGGGTCAGGGGGCGACCTATGGCTACACCTTC,CASSLGGQGATYGYTF
.,TRBV6-1,.,TRBJ1-5,TGTGCCGGCAGTGGGAAGGGGGGGGCACACAATCAGCCCCAGCATTTT,CAGSGKGGAHNQPQHF
TRBD1,TRBV28,.,TRBJ2-7,TGTGCCAGCAGCTTGCTCAGGGGGCCGTACGAGCAGTACTTC,CASSLLRGPYEQYF
TRBD1,TRBV6-5,.,TRBJ2-7,TGTGCCAGCAGTCCAAATCCCAGGGGGTTTGACGAGCAGTACTTC,CASSPNPRGFDEQYF
.,TRBV11-2,once,TRBJ2-3,TGTGCCAGCAGCTTAGTAATTCGGAGAGATACGCAGTATTTT,CASSLVIRRDTQYF
TRBD2,TRBV19,.,TRBJ2-2,TGTGCCAGTAGTACCCCCCGGGGGGGGAGCGGCACCGGGGAGCTGTTTTTT,CASSTPRGGSGTGELFF
.,TRBV4-1,.,TRBJ1-2,TGCGCCAGCAGCTTAAGAGCTCTCACGGGAGGCTACACCTTC,CASSLRALTGGYTF
.,TRBV18,.,TRBJ2-5,TGTGCCAGCTCACCAACGCGGTACCAAGAGACCCAGTACTTC,CASSPTRYQETQYF
.,TRBV18,once,TRBJ2-5,TGTGCCAGCTCACCCTCTCCGGGAGAGACCCAGTACTTC,CASSPSPGETQYF
.,TRBV29-1,.,TRBJ2-7,TGCAGCGTGGAAGGGGGGGAACGCGAGCAGTACTTC,CSVEGGEREQYF
TRBD2,TRBV5-4,few,TRBJ2-1,TGTGCCAGCAGCCTCGGGCTAGCGGACTTCTACAATGAGCAGTTCTTC,CASSLGLADFYNEQFF
TRBD2,TRBV10-3,.,TRBJ2-7,TGTGCCATCAGTGAGCTAGCGGGTTCCTACGAGCAGTACTTC,CAISELAGSYEQYF
TRBD2,TRBV5-1,.,TRBJ2-3,TGCGCCAGCAGCTTGTTAGCGGGACACCGCACAGATACGCAGTATTTT,CASSLLAGHRTDTQYF
.,TRBV30,.,TRBJ1-2,TGTGCCTGGAGTGGCCCCAGGAAGATCTATGGCTACACCTTC,CAWSGPRKIYGYTF
.,TRBV6-5,.,TRBJ2-2,TGTGCCAGCAGTTACTCGAGAGGCGGGGAGCTGTTTTTT,CASSYSRGGELFF
TRBD1,TRBV28,.,TRBJ1-2,TGTGCCAGCAGTATCGACAGGGGGCTGAGTAGGGTGTATGGCTACACCTTC,CASSIDRGLSRVYGYTF
TRBD2,TRBV7-2,.,TRBJ2-3,TGTGCCAGCAGCCGTCGGACTAGCGGGAGTACAGATACGCAGTATTTT,CASSRRTSGSTDTQYF
.,TRBV4-1,.,TRBJ2-7,TGCGCCAGCAGCCAACCAGGGTCGAACCGCTACGAGCAGTACTTC,CASSQPGSNRYEQYF
TRBD2,TRBV6-5,once,TRBJ2-7,TGTGCCAGCAGCCGCGCGGGGGACTCCTACGAGCAGTACTTC,CASSRAGDSYEQYF
.,TRBV5-1,.,TRBJ1-1,TGCGCCAGCAGCTTGGATTGGGGGGGTAGCACTGAAGCTTTCTTT,CASSLDWGGSTEAFF
.,TRBV5-1,.,TRBJ2-5,TGCGCCAGCAGCGCTGCAGGGTTAGGGGAGACCCAGTACTTC,CASSAAGLGETQYF
.,TRBV7-3,.,TRBJ2-2,TGTGCCAGCAGCTTAAGCGGGTCCCCTGACACCGGGGAGCTGTTTTTT,CASSLSGSPDTGELFF
TRBD2,TRBV5-1,.,TRBJ2-1,TGCGCCAGCAGCGATATAGCGGGGGACCTTAGATACAATGAGCAGTTCTTC,CASSDIAGDLRYNEQFF
.,TRBV5-1,.,TRBJ2-5,TGCGCCAGCAGCCTTACTAGCAGGAGCAGAGAGACCCAGTACTTC,CASSLTSRSRETQYF
TRBD1,TRBV25-1,.,TRBJ2-7,TGTGCCAGCAGTGACAGGGGGCTTTACGAGCAGTACTTC,CASSDRGLYEQYF
TRBD1,TRBV5-5,.,TRBJ1-3,TGTGCCAGCAGCTTGGTCCCAGGGGGTGCTGGAAACACCATATATTTT,CASSLVPGGAGNTIYF
.,TRBV6-4,.,TRBJ1-5,TGTGCCAGCAGTGGGGAGTTGGGTCAGCCCCAGCATTTT,CASSGELGQPQHF
.,TRBV7-9,.,TRBJ1-1,TGTGCCAGCAGCCCAAGCGGGGGGCGGACTGAAGCTTTCTTT,CASSPSGGRTEAFF
.,TRBV12-5,few,TRBJ2-3,TGTGCTAGCGGGGCGGGGTTTAGCACAGATACGCAGTATTTT,CASGAGFSTDTQYF
.,TRBV28,.,TRBJ2-7,TGTGCCAGCAGTTTAATAGGGGCTACCTACGAGCAGTACTTC,CASSLIGATYEQYF
TRBD1,TRBV6-5,few,TRBJ1-1,TGTGCCAGCAGAAATACAGGGGGCGGGATATCTGAAGCTTTCTTT,CASRNTGGGISEAFF
.,TRBV5-4,.,TRBJ2-3,TGTGCCAGCAGCTTTTGGGGGGAGTCTAGCACAGATACGCAGTATTTT,CASSFWGESSTDTQYF
TRBD2,TRBV27,.,TRBJ2-7,TGTGCCAGCGCATCGTTAGGACTAGCGGTCGAGCAGTACTTC,CASASLGLAVEQYF
.,TRBV5-6,.,TRBJ2-3,TGTGCCAGCAGCTTGGCCTCAACACCCCAGGATTTT,CASSLASTPQDF
TRBD1,TRBV28,few,TRBJ2-5,TGTGCCAGCACCGTAGAGGGACAGTGGGAGACCCAGTACTTC,CASTVEGQWETQYF
TRBD1,TRBV7-9,.,TRBJ1-3,TGTGCCAGCAGCACCTGGGACAGCCTCCTTGGAAACACCATATATTTT,CASSTWDSLLGNTIYF
TRBD2,TRBV7-2,.,TRBJ2-3,TGTGCCAGCAGCCGGACTAGCGGGACGGGAGATACGCAGTATTTT,CASSRTSGTGDTQYF
.,TRBV5-1,.,TRBJ2-5,TGCGCCAGCAGCTTGCCAGGATACGAGACCCAGTACTTC,CASSLPGYETQYF
.,TRBV11-3,.,TRBJ2-7,TGTGCCAGCAGCTCCACACTCGCGGACGAGCAGTACTTC,CASSSTLADEQYF
.,TRBV28,.,TRBJ1-1,TGTGCCAGCAGCCCCCGTTCCCCCACTGAAGCTTTCTTT,CASSPRSPTEAFF
.,TRBV30,.,TRBJ2-1,TGTGCCTGGAGTGTACTAATAGCGCATGAGCAGTTCTTC,CAWSVLIAHEQFF
.,TRBV7-6,.,TRBJ1-1,TGTGCCAGCAGCCAGGGGACCACTGAAGCTTTCTTT,CASSQGTTEAFF
.,TRBV7-8,.,TRBJ2-7,TGTGCCAGCAGCTTAAGGCGGGGAGTGGTCTACGAGCAGTACTTC,CASSLRRGVVYEQYF
.,TRBV9,once,TRBJ1-3,TGTGCCAGCAGCGGGCACAGGGCCCCCCCTGGAAACACCATATATTTT,CASSGHRAPPGNTIYF